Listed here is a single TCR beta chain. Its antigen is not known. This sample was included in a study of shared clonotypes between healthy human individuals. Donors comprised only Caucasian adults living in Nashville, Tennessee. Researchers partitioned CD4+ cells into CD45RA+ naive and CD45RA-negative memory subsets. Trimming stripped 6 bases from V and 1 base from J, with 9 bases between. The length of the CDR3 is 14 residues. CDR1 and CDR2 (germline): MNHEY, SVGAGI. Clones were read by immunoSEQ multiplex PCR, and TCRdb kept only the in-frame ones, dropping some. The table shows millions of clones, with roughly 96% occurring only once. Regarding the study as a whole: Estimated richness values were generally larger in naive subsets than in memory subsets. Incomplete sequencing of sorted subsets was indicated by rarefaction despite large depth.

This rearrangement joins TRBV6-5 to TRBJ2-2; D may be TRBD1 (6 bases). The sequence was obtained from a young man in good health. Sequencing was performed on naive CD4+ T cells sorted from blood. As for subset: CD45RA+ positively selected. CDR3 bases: TGTGCCAGCAGCTGGGGACAGAACACCGGGGAGCTGTTTTTT. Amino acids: CASSWGQNTGELFF.